These 8 T cell receptor beta chains came from one sample sequenced in a study of identical twins. MiXCR was run by TCRdb on the 5' RACE reads, yielding one entry per CDR3 protein. The table lists roughly 630,000 distinct CDR3 sequences, around 7.4% of them singletons. The data were also submitted as part of a second study, on yellow fever vaccine responses in identical twins.

Specimen: PBMCs. These receptor sequences come from a woman aged 18-29 years in good health.

This clonotype appeared many times. This sequence joins TRBV7-2 and TRBJ2-1, with TRBD1 matching over 8 bases. The CDR3 length is 17 residues. The V gene end was trimmed by 3 bases and the J gene end by 0 bases; junction bases not matched to a gene: 7. Per germline, CDR1 SGHTA and CDR2 FQGNSA. CDR3 protein: CASSFPSGQVSYNEQFF. In DNA form, the CDR3 reads TGTGCCAGCAGCTTTCCGTCGGGACAGGTCTCCTACAATGAGCAGTTCTTC.

The chain carries TRBV18 and TRBJ2-1; no firm D call. With 3 bases removed from V and 10 bases from J, the gap between germline ends came to 10 bases. The germline V gene encodes CDR1 KGHSH and CDR2 LQKENI. The CDR3 is 12 residues long. The CDR3 loop is CASSPSADEQFF. In DNA, the CDR3 is TGTGCCAGCTCACCGAGCGCAGACGAGCAGTTCTTC. Full variable domain (outside the CDR3, taken from reference TRBV18 and TRBJ2-1): NAGVMQNPRHLVRRRGQEARLRCSPMKGHSHVYWYRQLPEEGLKFMVYLQKENIIDESGMPKERFSAEFPKEGPSILRIQQVVRGDSAAYFCASSPSADEQFFGPGTRLTVL.

The sample holds many counts of this clonotype. The junction and the germline gene differ at one end; a read error may be behind it. The chain is built from TRBV5-1 and TRBJ2-5; TRBD1 matches 7 bases. Germline V gene lookup returns CDR1 SGHRS and CDR2 YFSETQ. This CDR3 contains 13 residues. Here the CDR3 DNA reads TGTGCCAGCAGCCGACAGGGCGAGGAGACCCAGTACTTC. Protein sequence: CASSRQGEETQYF.

This clonotype was recorded many times. V and J are TRBV15 and TRBJ1-3; the D is unclear. The germline CDR1 and CDR2 sequences are LNHNV and YYDKDF (reference sequence). V lost 4 bases and J lost 0, with 13 bases in between. This CDR3 region has 16 residues. The CDR3 DNA is TGTGCCACCAGCATTGGATCCAGCAGCTCTGGAAACACCATATATTTT. Translating it yields CATSIGSSSSGNTIYF.

This clonotype was recorded at least ten times. V and J are TRBV4-1 and TRBJ1-3, with D tentatively TRBD1 (5 bases). This CDR3 has 16 amino acids. Deletions cut 3 bases from V and 0 bases from J, with 12 bases between. Germline assignment: CDR1 MGHRA and CDR2 YSYEKL. CDR3 bases: TGCGCCAGCAGCCAGCCAACAGGCCCCTCTGGAAACACCATATATTTT. It translates to CASSQPTGPSGNTIYF.

There are many counts of this clonotype. J is TRBJ1-4 and V is TRBV28; weak D call: TRBD1 (6 bases). Trimming cost V 6 bases and J 3 bases, with 20 bases left between them. The CDR3 runs to 17 residues. Germline CDR1 MDHEN, CDR2 SYDVKM. The CDR3 loop reads CASRHIRQGSANEKLFF. The CDR3 DNA is TGTGCCAGCAGGCACATCCGGCAGGGGTCAGCTAATGAAAAACTGTTTTTT.

In its sample, this clonotype was seen many times. The chain couples TRBV29-1 to TRBJ1-2, with TRBD1 matching 7 bases. The CDR3 loop spans 13 amino acids. V lost 7 bases, J lost 4 bases, and 9 bases stayed unmatched. CDR1 is SQVTM and CDR2 is ANQGSEA in the germline V gene. The CDR3 loop is CSGAGGRGYGYTF. DNA of the CDR3: TGCAGCGGTGCAGGGGGAAGGGGCTATGGCTACACCTTC. The full variable domain, with the rest looked up from reference TRBV29-1 and TRBJ1-2, is SAVISQKPSRDICQRGTSLTIQCQVDSQVTMMFWYRQQPGQSLTLIATANQGSEATYESGFVIDKFPISRPNLTFSTLTVSNMSPEDSSIYLCSGAGGRGYGYTFGSGTRLTVV.

This clonotype appeared many times. The chain recombines TRBV20-1 with TRBJ1-1, with 7 bases that match TRBD1. This CDR3 comprises 13 residues. Germline CDR1 reads DFQATT; CDR2 reads SNEGSKA (reference sequence). With V trimmed by 5 bases and J by 2 bases, 5 bases remained unmatched. CDR3 loop: CSAWDRYNTEAFF. The CDR3 nucleotides are TGCAGTGCTTGGGACAGATATAACACTGAAGCTTTCTTT.